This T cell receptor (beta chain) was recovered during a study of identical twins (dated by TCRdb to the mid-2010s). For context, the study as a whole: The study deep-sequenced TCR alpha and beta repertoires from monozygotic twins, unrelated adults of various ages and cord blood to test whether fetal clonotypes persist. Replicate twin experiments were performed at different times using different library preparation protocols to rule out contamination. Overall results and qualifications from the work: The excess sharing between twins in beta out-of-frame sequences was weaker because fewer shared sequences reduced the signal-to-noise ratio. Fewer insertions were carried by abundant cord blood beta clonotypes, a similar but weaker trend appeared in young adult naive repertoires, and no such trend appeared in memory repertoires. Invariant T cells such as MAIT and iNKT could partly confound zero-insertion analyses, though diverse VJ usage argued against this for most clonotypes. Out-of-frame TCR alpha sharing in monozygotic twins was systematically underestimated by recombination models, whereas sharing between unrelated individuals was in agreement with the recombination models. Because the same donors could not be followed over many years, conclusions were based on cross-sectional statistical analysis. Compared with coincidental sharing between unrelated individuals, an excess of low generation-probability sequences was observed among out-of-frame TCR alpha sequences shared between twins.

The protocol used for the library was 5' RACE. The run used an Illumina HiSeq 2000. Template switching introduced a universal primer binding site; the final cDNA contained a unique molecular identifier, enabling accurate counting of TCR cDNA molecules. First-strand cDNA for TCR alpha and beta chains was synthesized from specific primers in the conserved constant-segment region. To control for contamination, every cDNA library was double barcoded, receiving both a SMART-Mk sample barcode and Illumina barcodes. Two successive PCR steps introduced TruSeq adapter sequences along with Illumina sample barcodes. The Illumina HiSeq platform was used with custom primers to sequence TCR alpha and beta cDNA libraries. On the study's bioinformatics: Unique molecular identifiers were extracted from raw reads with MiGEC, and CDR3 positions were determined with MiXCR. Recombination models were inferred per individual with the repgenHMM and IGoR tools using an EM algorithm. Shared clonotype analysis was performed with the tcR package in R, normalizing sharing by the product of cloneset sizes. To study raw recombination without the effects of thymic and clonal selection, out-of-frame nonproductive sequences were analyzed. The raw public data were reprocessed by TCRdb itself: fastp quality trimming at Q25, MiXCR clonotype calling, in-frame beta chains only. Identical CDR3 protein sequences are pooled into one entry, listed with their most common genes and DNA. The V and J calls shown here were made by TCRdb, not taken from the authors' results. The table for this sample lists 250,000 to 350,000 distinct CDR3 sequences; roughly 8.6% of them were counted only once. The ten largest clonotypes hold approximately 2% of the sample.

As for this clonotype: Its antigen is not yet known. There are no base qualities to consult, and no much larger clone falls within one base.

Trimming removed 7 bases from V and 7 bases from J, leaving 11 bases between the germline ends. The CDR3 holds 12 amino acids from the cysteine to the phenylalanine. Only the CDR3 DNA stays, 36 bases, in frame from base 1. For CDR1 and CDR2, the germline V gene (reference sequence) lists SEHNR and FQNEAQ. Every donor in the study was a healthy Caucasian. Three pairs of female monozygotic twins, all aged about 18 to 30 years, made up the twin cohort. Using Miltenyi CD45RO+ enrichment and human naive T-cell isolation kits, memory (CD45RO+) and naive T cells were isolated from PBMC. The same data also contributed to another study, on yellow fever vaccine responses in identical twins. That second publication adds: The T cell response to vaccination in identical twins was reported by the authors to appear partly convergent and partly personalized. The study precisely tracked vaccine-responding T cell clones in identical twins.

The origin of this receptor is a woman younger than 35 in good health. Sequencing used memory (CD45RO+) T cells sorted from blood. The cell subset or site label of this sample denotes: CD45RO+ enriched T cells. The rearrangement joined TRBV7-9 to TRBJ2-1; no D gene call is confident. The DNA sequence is TGTGCCAGCACCACCGGCAAGAATGAGCAGTTCTTC. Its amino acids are CASTTGKNEQFF.